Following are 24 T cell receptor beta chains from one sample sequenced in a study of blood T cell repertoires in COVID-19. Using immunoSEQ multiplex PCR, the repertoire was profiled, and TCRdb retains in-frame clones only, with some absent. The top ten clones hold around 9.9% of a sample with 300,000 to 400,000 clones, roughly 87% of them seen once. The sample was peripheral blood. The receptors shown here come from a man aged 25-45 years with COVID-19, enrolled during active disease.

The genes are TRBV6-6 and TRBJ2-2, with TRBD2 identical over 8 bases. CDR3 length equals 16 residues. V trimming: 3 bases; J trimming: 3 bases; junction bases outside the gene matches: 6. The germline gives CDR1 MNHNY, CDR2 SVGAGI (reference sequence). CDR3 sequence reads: CASSYHGRAHTGELFF. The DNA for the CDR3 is TGTGCCAGCAGTTATCACGGGAGGGCCCACACCGGGGAGCTGTTTTTT.

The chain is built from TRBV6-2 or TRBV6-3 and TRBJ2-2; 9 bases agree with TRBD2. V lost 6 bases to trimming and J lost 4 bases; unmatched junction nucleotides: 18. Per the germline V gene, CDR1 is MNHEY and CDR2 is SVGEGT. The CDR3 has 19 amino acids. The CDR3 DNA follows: TGTGCCAGCAGCGCCCTGGGATTCGGACCTAGCGGGATCACCGGGGAGCTGTTTTTT. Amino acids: CASSALGFGPSGITGELFF.

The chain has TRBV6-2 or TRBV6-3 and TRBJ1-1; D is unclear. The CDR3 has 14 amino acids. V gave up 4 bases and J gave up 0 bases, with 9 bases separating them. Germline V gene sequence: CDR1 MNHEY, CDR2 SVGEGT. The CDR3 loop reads CASSFDGVNTEAFF. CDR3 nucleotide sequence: TGTGCCAGCAGTTTTGACGGAGTGAACACTGAAGCTTTCTTT.

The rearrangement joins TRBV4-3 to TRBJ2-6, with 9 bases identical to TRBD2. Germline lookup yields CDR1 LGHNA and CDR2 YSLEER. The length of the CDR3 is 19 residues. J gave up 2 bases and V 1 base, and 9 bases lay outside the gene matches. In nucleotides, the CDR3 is TGCGCCAGCAGCCAAGCCCTCGCGGCTAGCGGGGCTGGGGCCAACGTCCTGACTTTC. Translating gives CASSQALAASGAGANVLTF.

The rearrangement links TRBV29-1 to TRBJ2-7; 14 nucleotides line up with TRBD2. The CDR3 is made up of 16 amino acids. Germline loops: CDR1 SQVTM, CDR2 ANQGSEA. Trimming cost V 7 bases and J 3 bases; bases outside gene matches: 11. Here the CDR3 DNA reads TGCAGCGCGATCAAGGGACTAGCGGGGGACCACTACGAGCAGTACTTC. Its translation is CSAIKGLAGDHYEQYF.

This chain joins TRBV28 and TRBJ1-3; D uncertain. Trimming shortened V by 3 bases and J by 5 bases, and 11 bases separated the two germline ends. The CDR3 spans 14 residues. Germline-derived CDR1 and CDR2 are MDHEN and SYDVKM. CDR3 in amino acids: CASSFMNRRNTIYF. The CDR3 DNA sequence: TGTGCCAGCAGTTTTATGAACAGAAGAAACACCATATATTTT.

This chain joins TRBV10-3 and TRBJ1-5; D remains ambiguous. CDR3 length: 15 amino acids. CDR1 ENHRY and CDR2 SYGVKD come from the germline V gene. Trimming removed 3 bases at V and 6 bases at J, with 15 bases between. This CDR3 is CAISDRREGIQPQHF. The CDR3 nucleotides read TGTGCCATCAGTGACCGCCGAGAGGGTATTCAGCCCCAGCATTTT.

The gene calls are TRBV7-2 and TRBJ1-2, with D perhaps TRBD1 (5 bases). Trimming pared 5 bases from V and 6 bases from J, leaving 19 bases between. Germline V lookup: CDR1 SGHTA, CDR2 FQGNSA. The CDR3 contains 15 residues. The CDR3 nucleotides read TGTGCCAGCAGCCTAACTACCGGGACTCAAAATGGCTACACCTTC. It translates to CASSLTTGTQNGYTF.

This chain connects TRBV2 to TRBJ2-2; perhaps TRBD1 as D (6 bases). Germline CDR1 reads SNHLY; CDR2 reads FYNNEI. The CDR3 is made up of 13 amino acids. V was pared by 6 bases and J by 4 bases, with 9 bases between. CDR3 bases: TGTGCCAGCAGCGCACAGGGCACCGGGGAGCTGTTTTTT. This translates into CASSAQGTGELFF.

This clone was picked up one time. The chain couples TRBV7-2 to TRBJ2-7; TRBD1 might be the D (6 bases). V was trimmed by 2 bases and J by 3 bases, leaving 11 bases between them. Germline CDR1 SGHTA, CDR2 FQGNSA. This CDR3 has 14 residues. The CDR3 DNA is TGTGCCAGCAGCTTACTTCAGGGGATCTACGAGCAGTACTTC. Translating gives CASSLLQGIYEQYF.

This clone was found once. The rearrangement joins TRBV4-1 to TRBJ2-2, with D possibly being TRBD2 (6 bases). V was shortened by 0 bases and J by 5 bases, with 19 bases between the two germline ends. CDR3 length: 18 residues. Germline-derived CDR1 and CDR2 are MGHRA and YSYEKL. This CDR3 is CASSQERVSGVWTGELFF. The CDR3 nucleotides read TGCGCCAGCAGCCAAGAGAGGGTGTCGGGGGTTTGGACCGGGGAGCTGTTTTTT.

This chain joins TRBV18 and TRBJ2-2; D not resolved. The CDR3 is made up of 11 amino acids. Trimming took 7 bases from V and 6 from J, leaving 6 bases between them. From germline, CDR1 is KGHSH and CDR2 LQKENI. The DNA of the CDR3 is TGTGCCAGCTTATTCTCCGGGGAGCTGTTTTTT. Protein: CASLFSGELFF.

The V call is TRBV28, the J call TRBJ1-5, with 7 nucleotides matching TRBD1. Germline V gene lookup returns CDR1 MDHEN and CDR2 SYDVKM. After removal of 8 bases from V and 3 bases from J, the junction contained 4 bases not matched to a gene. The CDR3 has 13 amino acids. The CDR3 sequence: CASGTAVNQPQHF. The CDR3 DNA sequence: TGTGCCAGCGGGACAGCAGTCAATCAGCCCCAGCATTTT.

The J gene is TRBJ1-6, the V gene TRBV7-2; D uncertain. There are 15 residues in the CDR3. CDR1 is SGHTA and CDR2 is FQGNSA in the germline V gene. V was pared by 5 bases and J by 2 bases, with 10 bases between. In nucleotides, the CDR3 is TGTGCCAGCAGCCCGATCGGTACCTATAATTCACCCCTCCACTTT. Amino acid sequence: CASSPIGTYNSPLHF.

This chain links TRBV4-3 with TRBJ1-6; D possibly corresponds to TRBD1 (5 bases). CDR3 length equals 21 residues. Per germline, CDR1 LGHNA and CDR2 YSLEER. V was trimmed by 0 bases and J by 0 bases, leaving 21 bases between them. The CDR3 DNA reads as TGCGCCAGCAGCCAAGAGCGGACACCCGAAATCGAGAGCTCCTATAATTCACCCCTCCACTTT. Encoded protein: CASSQERTPEIESSYNSPLHF.

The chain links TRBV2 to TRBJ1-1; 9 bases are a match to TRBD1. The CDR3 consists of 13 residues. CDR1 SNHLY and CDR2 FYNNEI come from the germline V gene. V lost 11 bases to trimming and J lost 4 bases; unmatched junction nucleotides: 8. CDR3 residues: CASRDREATEAFF. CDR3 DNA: TGTGCCTCCCGGGACAGGGAAGCCACTGAAGCTTTCTTT.

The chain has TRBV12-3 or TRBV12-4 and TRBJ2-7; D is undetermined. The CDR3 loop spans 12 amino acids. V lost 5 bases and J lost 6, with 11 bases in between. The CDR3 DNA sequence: TGTGCCAGCAGTCCACATACGGGCGAGCAGTACTTC. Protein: CASSPHTGEQYF.

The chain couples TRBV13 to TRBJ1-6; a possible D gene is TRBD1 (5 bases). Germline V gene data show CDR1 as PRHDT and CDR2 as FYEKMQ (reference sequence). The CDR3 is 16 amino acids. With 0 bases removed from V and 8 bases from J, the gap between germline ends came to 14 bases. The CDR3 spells CASSLGQAQGDSPLHF. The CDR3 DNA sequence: TGTGCCAGCAGCTTAGGCCAGGCTCAAGGGGATTCACCCCTCCACTTT.

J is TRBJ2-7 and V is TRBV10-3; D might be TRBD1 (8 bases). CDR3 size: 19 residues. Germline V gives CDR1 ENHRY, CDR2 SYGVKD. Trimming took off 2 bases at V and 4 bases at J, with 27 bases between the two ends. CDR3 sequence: CAISEVDRAGVAGEYEQYF. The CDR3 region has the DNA TGTGCCATCAGTGAGGTGGACAGGGCTGGGGTGGCGGGAGAATACGAGCAGTACTTC.

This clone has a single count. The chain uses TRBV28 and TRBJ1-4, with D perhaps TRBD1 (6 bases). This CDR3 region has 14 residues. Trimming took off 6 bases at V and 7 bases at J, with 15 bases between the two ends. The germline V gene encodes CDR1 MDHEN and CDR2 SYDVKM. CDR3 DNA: TGTGCCAGCAGGAGGGGGTGGGATGGTGAAAAACTGTTTTTT. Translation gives CASRRGWDGEKLFF.

This CDR3 reads CASSISRNTEAFF. As DNA, the CDR3 is TGTGCCAGTAGTATTTCCAGGAACACTGAAGCTTTCTTT. The V gene is TRBV19, the J gene TRBJ1-1; D remains unclear. The V end lost 3 bases, the J end lost 1 base, and 6 bases lay between the germline ends. CDR1 and CDR2 from the germline V gene are LNHDA and SQIVND (reference sequence). This CDR3 has 13 amino acids.

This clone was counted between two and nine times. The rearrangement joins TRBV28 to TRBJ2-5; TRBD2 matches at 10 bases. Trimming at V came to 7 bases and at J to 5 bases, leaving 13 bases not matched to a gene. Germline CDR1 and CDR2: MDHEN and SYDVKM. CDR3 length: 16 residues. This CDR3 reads CASTIGAGGPGETQYF. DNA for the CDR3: TGTGCCAGCACCATAGGAGCGGGAGGGCCTGGGGAGACCCAGTACTTC.

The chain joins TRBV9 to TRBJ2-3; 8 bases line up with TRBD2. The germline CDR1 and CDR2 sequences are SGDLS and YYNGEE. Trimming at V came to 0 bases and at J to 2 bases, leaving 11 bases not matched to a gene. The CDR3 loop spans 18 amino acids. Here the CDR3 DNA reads TGTGCCAGCAGCGTAGCGTCAGGAGGTAGCGGGAACACAGATACGCAGTATTTT. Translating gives CASSVASGGSGNTDTQYF. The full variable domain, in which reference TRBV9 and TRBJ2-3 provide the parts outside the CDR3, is DSGVTQTPKHLITATGQRVTLRCSPRSGDLSVYWYQQSLDQGLQFLIQYYNGEERAKGNILERFSAQQFPDLHSELNLSSLELGDSALYFCASSVASGGSGNTDTQYFGPGTRLTVL.

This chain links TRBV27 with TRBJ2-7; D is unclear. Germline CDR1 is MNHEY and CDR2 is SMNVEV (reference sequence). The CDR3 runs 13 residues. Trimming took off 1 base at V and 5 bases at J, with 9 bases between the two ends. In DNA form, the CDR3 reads TGTGCCAGCAGTTTATACGGAGTCCACGAGCAGTACTTC. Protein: CASSLYGVHEQYF.